A single sample is the source of the 19 T cell receptor beta chains below, sequenced in a study of regulatory T cells in long-lasting Graves disease. The time point here: persistent/refractory GD, antithyroid drugs over 5 years with positive TRAb. PBMC RNA served as the TCR library source. Construction of TCR beta libraries relied on iRepertoire HTBI primers and on Arm-PCR targeting CDR3 regions. Using its own MiXCR run on the multiplex PCR reads, TCRdb lists one record per CDR3 protein. The data hold 400,000 to 500,000 distinct CDR3 sequences, with less than 25% observed a single time. The specimen comprised peripheral blood mononuclear cells (PBMCs), sampled when the disease was refractory, from a patient treated with antithyroid drugs. These receptors originate from a female donor with Graves disease.

This clonotype was counted at least ten times. The chain has TRBV5-1 and TRBJ2-7; tentatively, D is TRBD2 (6 bases). This CDR3 spans 15 amino acids. In germline, CDR1 is SGHRS, CDR2 YFSETQ. Trimming pared 6 bases from V and 0 bases from J, leaving 16 bases between. The CDR3 region is CASTPRDSSSYEQYF. For the CDR3, the DNA is TGCGCCAGCACACCCCGGGACTCAAGCTCCTACGAGCAGTACTTC.

As concerns this clonotype: A much larger clone differs from this one at a single base, so this may be a read error. This CDR3 is CANSKTTYEQYF. As DNA, the CDR3 is TGTGCCAACAGCAAGACTACCTACGAGCAGTACTTC. The V gene is TRBV6-1, the J gene TRBJ2-5, with D possibly TRBD2 on 5 matching bases. The DNA end is a closer match to TRBJ2-7, so the J assignment may be wrong. The CDR3 is made up of 12 amino acids. Germline V CDR1 and CDR2: MNHNS, SASEGT.

This clonotype occurred a few times. This chain uses TRBV29-1 with TRBJ2-7; 8 bases match TRBD1. The germline CDR1 and CDR2 sequences are SQVTM and ANQGSEA. This CDR3 has 13 residues. The J segment lost 4 bases and the V segment lost 2 bases, leaving 4 bases of the junction unmatched. This chain's CDR3 is CSVESGTGYEQYF. CDR3 nucleotides: TGCAGCGTTGAAAGTGGGACAGGATACGAGCAGTACTTC.

This clonotype has a count of ten or more. V and J are TRBV11-2 and TRBJ1-6, with a weak D call TRBD1 (5 bases). This CDR3 contains 14 residues. V lost 1 base, J lost 10 bases, and 11 bases lay in between. Looked up from germline, CDR1 is SGHAT and CDR2 is FQNNGV. The CDR3 region has the DNA TGTGCCAGCAGCTTAGGGCGGGGGAGGTCACCCCTCCACTTT. Translated: CASSLGRGRSPLHF.

This clonotype was observed at least ten times. This sequence joins TRBV6-1 and TRBJ1-2; D uncertain. The V gene's germline CDR1 is MNHNS and CDR2 SASEGT. V was pared by 6 bases and J by 0 bases, with 20 bases between. The CDR3 is 17 amino acids. The CDR3 sequence: CASRLTWSALSNYGYTF. The CDR3 DNA is TGTGCCAGCAGACTTACGTGGTCAGCTCTTTCTAACTATGGCTACACCTTC.

This clonotype was detected a few times. The chain links TRBV28 to TRBJ2-5; D is undetermined. Germline V gene lookup returns CDR1 MDHEN and CDR2 SYDVKM. The CDR3 loop spans 15 amino acids. Trimming took off 7 bases at V and 4 bases at J, with 19 bases between the two ends. DNA for the CDR3: TGTGCCAGCAATACATTGAACCGGGCCCGAGAGACCCAGTACTTC. Translation: CASNTLNRARETQYF.

The chain couples TRBV5-4 to TRBJ2-7; TRBD2 might be the D (5 bases). CDR1 and CDR2 (germline): SGHNT, YYREEE (reference sequence). The CDR3 has 13 residues. The germline V and J ends were trimmed by 0 bases and 7 bases, with 11 bases remaining between them. The CDR3 DNA is TGTGCCAGCAGCTTGGTGGTCACGGGAGAGCAGTACTTC. Translating gives CASSLVVTGEQYF.

This clonotype has a handful of counts. The J gene is TRBJ1-1, the V gene TRBV7-9; D is unclear. V lost 5 bases and J 1 base, leaving 14 bases between the germline ends. Germline CDR1 and CDR2: SEHNR and FQNEAQ (reference sequence). The length of the CDR3 is 15 residues. CDR3 DNA: TGTGCCAGCAGCACCCAGGACTTGGCGAACACTGAAGCTTTCTTT. The encoded protein is CASSTQDLANTEAFF.

This clonotype has a count of ten or more. The V gene is TRBV5-1, the J gene TRBJ2-7; 12 positions match TRBD1. Germline V gene sequence: CDR1 SGHRS, CDR2 YFSETQ. This CDR3 has 17 residues. V shed 1 base, J shed 3 bases, and the junction held 8 bases outside the gene matches. The CDR3 here is CASSLPLGQGARYEQYF. The CDR3 DNA reads TGCGCCAGCAGCTTGCCCTTGGGACAGGGGGCACGCTACGAGCAGTACTTC.

There are many counts of this clonotype. CDR3 in amino acids: CSVVPADTEAFF. The CDR3 DNA follows: TGCAGCGTTGTCCCCGCGGACACTGAAGCTTTCTTT. The chain links TRBV29-1 to TRBJ1-1; D ambiguous. Per germline, CDR1 SQVTM and CDR2 ANQGSEA. Deletions cut 4 bases from V and 3 bases from J, with 9 bases between. This CDR3 is 12 amino acids long.

This clonotype was detected ten times or more. The chain couples TRBV12-3 or TRBV12-4 to TRBJ2-7; TRBD2 might be the D (6 bases). CDR3 size: 15 residues. V lost 0 bases and J lost 0, with 9 bases in between. The DNA for the CDR3 is TGTGCCAGCAGTTTAGCGGACGGGAGCTCCTACGAGCAGTACTTC. Translating it yields CASSLADGSSYEQYF.

This clonotype was found many times. V usage is TRBV28 and J usage is TRBJ2-7; 10 bases match TRBD1. The CDR3 sequence is 13 residues long. The V segment lost 8 bases and the J segment 6 bases; nucleotides outside the gene matches: 7. CDR1 is MDHEN and CDR2 is SYDVKM in the germline V gene. CDR3 sequence (DNA): TGTGCCAGCGAACGGGACAGGGGAGGCGAGCAGTACTTC. Translating it yields CASERDRGGEQYF.

The chain combines TRBV5-1 with TRBJ1-1, with a possible D match to TRBD1 (6 bases). Germline loops: CDR1 SGHRS, CDR2 YFSETQ. CDR3 length: 16 residues. V lost 0 bases and J lost 5, with 17 bases in between. The CDR3: CASSLDWGLGVTEAFF. The CDR3 coding sequence is TGCGCCAGCAGCTTGGACTGGGGGCTTGGAGTAACTGAAGCTTTCTTT.

The chain couples TRBV7-6 to TRBJ2-5; D not resolved. The CDR3 consists of 13 residues. V lost 6 bases, J lost 4 bases, and 12 bases lay in between. Germline V gene sequence: CDR1 SGHVS, CDR2 FNYEAQ. Here the CDR3 reads CASSWKVGETQYF. DNA of the CDR3: TGTGCCAGCAGTTGGAAGGTCGGAGAGACCCAGTACTTC. Filled out from reference TRBV7-6 and TRBJ2-5, the complete variable domain reads GAGVSQSPRYKVTKRGQDVALRCDPISGHVSLYWYRQALGQGPEFLTYFNYEAQQDKSGLPNDRFSAERPEGSISTLTIQRTEQRDSAMYRCASSWKVGETQYFGPGTRLLVL.

The sample holds many counts of this clonotype. The gene calls are TRBV5-5 and TRBJ2-7, with 10 bases identical to TRBD2. The V segment lost 4 bases and the J segment 7 bases; nucleotides outside the gene matches: 14. The CDR3 sequence is 16 residues long. Per the germline V gene, CDR1 is SGHKS and CDR2 is YYEKEE (reference sequence). Written as DNA, the CDR3 is TGTGCCAGCAGCCACCGTAGCGGGAGGTCGCTACGAGAGCAGTACTTC. This codes for CASSHRSGRSLREQYF.

At least ten counts were recorded for this clonotype. V and J are TRBV6-1 and TRBJ2-7; D is ambiguous. The CDR3 has 13 residues. The V and J ends lost 7 bases and 2 bases respectively, with 12 bases between them. CDR1 and CDR2 (germline): MNHNS, SASEGT. CDR3 DNA sequence: TGTGCCAGCATGGGCAGGTTTGCCTACGAGCAGTACTTC. It translates to CASMGRFAYEQYF.

At least ten counts were recorded for this clonotype. J is TRBJ1-1 and V is TRBV5-6, with no clear D. Trimming took 4 bases from V and 0 from J, leaving 16 bases between them. CDR3 length equals 16 residues. CDR1 and CDR2 (germline): SGHDT, YYEEEE. The CDR3 sequence is CASSRRGPIVNTEAFF. The CDR3 DNA follows: TGTGCCAGCAGCCGGAGAGGACCAATTGTGAACACTGAAGCTTTCTTT.

To note about this clonotype: At one boundary the junction diverges from the germline segment, which might be a read error. This rearrangement joins TRBV12-3 or TRBV12-4 to TRBJ2-2; 7 positions agree with TRBD2. CDR3 size: 11 residues. Written as DNA, the CDR3 is TGTGCCAGCAGTTTGGGAGGGGAGCCGTTTTTT. Translated: CASSLGGEPFF.

This clonotype was found many times. V and J are TRBV28 and TRBJ2-7; 9 bases match TRBD2. The V segment lost 5 bases and the J segment 4 bases; nucleotides outside the gene matches: 6. The CDR3 length is 14 residues. Germline V gene sequence: CDR1 MDHEN, CDR2 SYDVKM. CDR3 region: CASSALAGPYEQYF. DNA of the CDR3: TGTGCCAGCAGTGCTCTAGCGGGACCTTACGAGCAGTACTTC. Full variable domain (missing parts from reference TRBV28 and TRBJ2-7): DVKVTQSSRYLVKRTGEKVFLECVQDMDHENMFWYRQDPGLGLRLIYFSYDVKMKEKGDIPEGYSVSREKKERFSLILESASTNQTSMYLCASSALAGPYEQYFGPGTRLTVT.